This TCR beta chain was identified in a study of cytomegalovirus exposure and HLA in healthy donors. General study findings and limits: Differences between HLA loci emerged in a later analysis of TCR association rates, with DRB1 most and HLA-C fewest. A reported reduction in N-insertions relative to the approximately 670-donor mean was seen in an Asian-associated ancestry cluster in a later analysis.

It was with 60 Vbeta and 13 Jbeta primers that the PCR ran. Method: immunoSEQ multiplex PCR; TCRdb's copy keeps in-frame clones and lacks some. This repertoire shows over 140,000 clones, 70% to 90% found once; its top ten account for 2% to 2.5%. This clone was picked up one time. Its target is unknown. The CDR3 has 12 residues. Per the germline V gene, CDR1 is SGHNT and CDR2 is YYREEE (reference sequence). Trimming at V came to 4 bases and at J to 12 bases, leaving 7 bases not matched to a gene. Material for sequencing was PBMCs. The chain uses TRBV5-4 and TRBJ1-1, with 9 nucleotides matching TRBD1. This clonotype originated in a man aged 50-59 years in good health and CMV-seronegative. The CDR3 reads CASSRDREDTFF. The DNA for the CDR3 is TGTGCCAGCAGCCGGGACAGGGAGGATACTTTCTTT.